Below, 2 T cell receptor beta chains from the same sample are listed, as sequenced in a study of CD8+CD57+ T cells in acquired aplastic anemia listed by TCRdb under 2018. The reads were generated on an Illumina HiSeq 2000. Genomic DNA was used as template for profiling of TCR beta VDJ combinations and CDR3 sequences. TCRdb itself trimmed the public reads at Q25 with fastp, ran MiXCR and retained productive beta chains. Every CDR3 protein is listed once, alongside the most common genes and DNA of its rows. Recorded for this sample are 90,000 to 130,000 distinct CDR3 sequences; 50% to 65% of them occurred a single time. Approximately 32% of the sample belongs to the ten largest clones. The sample comprised sorted CD4+, CD8+, or CD8+CD57+ T cells (not recorded which) from PBMCs. These receptors all come from a human donor in good health, serving as a control.

The sample holds one count of this clonotype. This sequence joins TRBV29-1 and TRBJ1-5; a weak D match, TRBD1 (6 bases). Trimming cost V 1 base and J 5 bases, with 9 bases left between them. Germline values: CDR1 SQVTM, CDR2 ANQGSEA. The CDR3 sequence is 13 residues long. CDR3 nucleotides: TGCAGCGTTGAAGCAGGGGACTATCAGCCCCAGCATTTT. It codes for CSVEAGDYQPQHF.

In its sample, this clonotype was seen a few times. The chain is built from TRBV15 and TRBJ1-5, with unresolved D. The CDR3 totals 13 residues. With 5 bases removed from V and 7 bases from J, the gap between germline ends came to 12 bases. CDR1 is LNHNV, CDR2 YYDKDF, per germline (reference sequence). CDR3 in DNA: TGTGCCACCAGCCCCCCAAGTCGGCAGCCCCAGCATTTT. Translated: CATSPPSRQPQHF.